What follows are 14 T cell receptor beta chains derived from one specimen sequenced in a study of shared clonotypes between healthy human individuals (TCRdb year 2020). Library prep was done by the immunoSEQ multiplex PCR assay. TCRdb obtained this table from immuneACCESS and retained in-frame rearrangements with V and J assigned. These tables miss some clones; where compared with another copy, unresolved V genes account for less than half of the shortfall, and the remainder is unexplained. This sample is represented by roughly 810,000 clones; 96% of them were singletons. The ten largest clones capture around 0.21% of the sample. CD8 naive samples were obtained by positive selection for CCR7 among CD45RO-negative cells, yielding a CD45RA+CCR7+ population from which TemRA cells were excluded. The sample comprised naive CD8+ T cells sorted from blood. In the paper's terms, the cell subset or site label means: CD45RA+CCR7+. All receptors derive from a man between 25 and 39 years old in good health.

The V call is TRBV11-2, the J call TRBJ1-4, with D possibly matching TRBD1 (6 bases). V lost 7 bases and J 6 bases, leaving 12 bases between the germline ends. Germline assignment: CDR1 SGHAT and CDR2 FQNNGV. The CDR3 is 13 amino acids. The CDR3 DNA reads TGTGCCAGCACCATGGCAGGGGATGAAAAACTGTTTTTT. This translates into CASTMAGDEKLFF.

CDR3 amino acids: CASSQEASASSYEQYF. The DNA of the CDR3 is TGCGCCAGCAGCCAAGAGGCTAGCGCCAGCTCCTACGAGCAGTACTTC. The chain employs TRBV4-1 and TRBJ2-7, with D perhaps matching TRBD2 (6 bases). Germline V gives CDR1 MGHRA, CDR2 YSYEKL. The ends were cut back, 0 bases at V and 0 bases at J, with 12 bases in the middle. This CDR3 comprises 16 residues.

The chain recombines TRBV28 with TRBJ1-2; TRBD1 matches at 9 bases. Per germline, CDR1 MDHEN and CDR2 SYDVKM. Trimming took 3 bases from V and 10 from J; bases not matched to a gene: 6. CDR3 size: 13 residues. CDR3 sequence: CASSFYRGQDYTF. CDR3 coding DNA: TGTGCCAGCAGTTTCTACAGGGGGCAGGACTACACCTTC.

With regard to this clone: Other DNA sequences in the sample encode the same CDR3. The chain has TRBV27 and TRBJ2-1; 12 nucleotides align to TRBD2. Germline V gene lookup returns CDR1 MNHEY and CDR2 SMNVEV (reference sequence). V shed 5 bases and J 5 bases; nucleotides not matched to a gene: 1. The length of the CDR3 is 14 residues. CDR3 in DNA: TGTGCCAGCAGTCTAGCGGGAGGGAACAATGAGCAGTTCTTC. Residues: CASSLAGGNNEQFF.

The chain has TRBV25-1 and TRBJ1-4, with D possibly being TRBD1 (5 bases). The CDR3 totals 15 residues. Trimming took off 8 bases at V and 5 bases at J, with 18 bases between the two ends. Germline CDR1 and CDR2: MGHDK and SYGVNS. CDR3 in amino acids: CASSPFQGRNEKLFF. The DNA for the CDR3 is TGTGCCAGCTCCCCATTCCAGGGAAGAAATGAAAAACTGTTTTTT.

The CDR3 spells CASSARWASEQYF. The CDR3 region has the DNA TGTGCCAGCAGTGCCCGGTGGGCCTCTGAGCAGTACTTC. The V gene is TRBV2, the J gene TRBJ2-7; no definite D call. CDR1 SNHLY and CDR2 FYNNEI come from the germline V gene. This CDR3 is 13 amino acids long. With 4 bases removed from V and 7 bases from J, the gap between germline ends came to 14 bases.

V gene TRBV19 combines with J gene TRBJ2-1; 10 nucleotides line up with TRBD2. Germline lookup yields CDR1 LNHDA and CDR2 SQIVND (reference sequence). V shed 4 bases and J 2 bases; nucleotides not matched to a gene: 8. The CDR3 covers 17 residues. The CDR3: CASSSQATSGPYNEQFF. In nucleotides, the CDR3 is TGTGCCAGTAGTAGTCAGGCGACTAGCGGGCCCTACAATGAGCAGTTCTTC.

The V and J genes are TRBV5-5 and TRBJ2-7; 8 bases match TRBD2. With V trimmed by 0 bases and J by 0 bases, 2 bases remained unmatched. The CDR3 has 15 amino acids. Germline assignment: CDR1 SGHKS and CDR2 YYEKEE (reference sequence). The CDR3 is CASSLGGGSSYEQYF. CDR3 bases: TGTGCCAGCAGCTTGGGCGGGGGGAGCTCCTACGAGCAGTACTTC.

The chain carries TRBV19 and TRBJ2-1; TRBD1 agrees at 8 bases. Trimming took 5 bases from V and 4 from J; bases not matched to a gene: 7. CDR3 length: 15 residues. The germline V gene has CDR1 LNHDA and CDR2 SQIVND (reference sequence). CDR3 bases: TGTGCCAGTAGTCTCCCAGGGGGCCCGTACAATGAGCAGTTCTTC. Translation: CASSLPGGPYNEQFF.

CDR3 in amino acids: CASSLVPGTGIYEQYF. The CDR3 nucleotides are TGTGCCAGCAGCTTAGTCCCGGGGACAGGGATCTACGAGCAGTACTTC. V usage is TRBV7-9 and J usage is TRBJ2-7, with 9 bases lining up with TRBD1. Germline V gene sequence: CDR1 SEHNR, CDR2 FQNEAQ (reference sequence). CDR3 size: 16 residues. V shed 1 base, J shed 3 bases, and the junction held 7 bases outside the gene matches.

CDR3 residues: CASSLPKGLAALEQYF. The CDR3 region has the DNA TGTGCCAGCAGTTTACCTAAGGGACTAGCGGCCCTCGAGCAGTACTTC. The chain combines TRBV28 with TRBJ2-7; 11 positions agree with TRBD2. J lost 6 bases, V lost 2 bases, and 9 bases had no gene match. CDR3 length: 16 amino acids. Germline CDR1 and CDR2: MDHEN and SYDVKM.

The V call is TRBV6-6, the J call TRBJ2-5, with unresolved D. CDR1 is MNHNY and CDR2 is SVGAGI in the germline V gene (reference sequence). Trimming shortened V by 6 bases and J by 2 bases, and 19 bases separated the two germline ends. CDR3 size: 16 residues. The CDR3 DNA sequence: TGTGCCAGCAGCCTAACGGTGGCCCCGACACAAGAGACCCAGTACTTC. This encodes CASSLTVAPTQETQYF.

CDR3 loop: CASSLRARADRGIDEQFF. CDR3 nucleotide sequence: TGTGCCAGCAGCTTGAGGGCCCGAGCGGACAGGGGAATCGATGAGCAGTTCTTC. This rearrangement joins TRBV11-2 to TRBJ2-1, with 9 bases lining up with TRBD1. Germline CDR1 SGHAT, CDR2 FQNNGV. CDR3 length: 18 amino acids. Unmatched junction bases numbered 17, after V lost 3 bases and J lost 8 bases.

In regard to this clone: The sample carries other DNA sequences with the same CDR3. This chain joins TRBV15 and TRBJ1-1, with D hard to call. CDR3 length: 13 residues. V gave up 0 bases and J gave up 4 bases, with 6 bases separating them. In germline, CDR1 is LNHNV, CDR2 YYDKDF (reference sequence). The CDR3 region has the DNA TGTGCCACCAGCAGAGATTTGAGCACTGAAGCTTTCTTT. Encoded protein: CATSRDLSTEAFF.